This T cell receptor beta chain is drawn from a study of cytomegalovirus exposure and HLA in healthy donors. Whole-study results and caveats: There were fewer than 200 TCR beta chains listed as cytomegalovirus-associated. Rarity held for most TCR sequences, but there were some public TCRs that occurred in many donors. Specificity for CMV antigens was confirmed in vitro for a few of the CMV-associated chains. Both high specificity and high sensitivity reportedly marked the classifier's diagnosis of cytomegalovirus status.

Trimming took 4 bases from V and 6 from J; bases not matched to a gene: 5. This CDR3 has 15 residues. The germline gives CDR1 LNHDA, CDR2 SQIVND (reference sequence). Clones were sequenced by immunoSEQ multiplex PCR, and TCRdb holds only the in-frame ones, with some missing. This table has around 250,000 clones, about 90% appearing once. Comments on this clone: Its cognate antigen is unknown.

Material for sequencing was PBMCs. The clonotype was recovered from a woman between 18 and 29 years old in good health and CMV-seronegative. This sequence joins TRBV19 and TRBJ2-1; 11 positions agree with TRBD2. The CDR3 nucleotides are TGTGCCAGTAGTAAACTAGCGGGGGACCTCAATGAGCAGTTCTTC. Translated: CASSKLAGDLNEQFF.